Below, one TCR beta chain is given with its context. Each replicate PCR on the sorted subsets used 150 to 200 ng DNA (roughly 30,000 T cell genomes). Measured with immunoSEQ multiplex PCR; TCRdb has only the in-frame clones, and not every one. The repertoire holds a few million clones, with more than 85% as singletons. The CDR3 is 19 residues long. The germline V gene has CDR1 MDHEN and CDR2 SYDVKM. The J segment lost 2 bases and the V segment lost 5 bases, leaving 18 bases of the junction unmatched. These data originate in a study of shared clonotypes between healthy human individuals. Turning to the study itself: Donors consisted of two women and three men between 18 and 49.

This rearrangement joins TRBV28 to TRBJ2-1; 7 nucleotides match TRBD1. The origin of this receptor is a man aged 18 to 29 in good health. Some clones in this sample may be carry-over from other donors' samples. The specimen sequenced was naive CD4+ T cells from PBMCs. Subset noted: CD45RA+ positively selected. DNA for the CDR3: TGTGCCAGCAGTCGCCGGGACCTCCGGCAGGGGGTCACCTACAATGAGCAGTTCTTC. This codes for CASSRRDLRQGVTYNEQFF.